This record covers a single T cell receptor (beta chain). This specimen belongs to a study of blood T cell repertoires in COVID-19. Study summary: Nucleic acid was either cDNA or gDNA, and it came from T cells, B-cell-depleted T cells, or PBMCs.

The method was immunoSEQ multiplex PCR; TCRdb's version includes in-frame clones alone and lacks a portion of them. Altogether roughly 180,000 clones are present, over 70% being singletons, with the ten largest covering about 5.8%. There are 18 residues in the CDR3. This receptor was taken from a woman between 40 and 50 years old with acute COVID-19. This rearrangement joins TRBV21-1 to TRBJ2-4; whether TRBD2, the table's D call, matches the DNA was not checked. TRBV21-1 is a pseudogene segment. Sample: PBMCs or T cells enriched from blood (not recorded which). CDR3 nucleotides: TGTGCCAGCAGCACAGGGGGACTAGCCGAAATAGCCAAAAACATTCAGTACTTC. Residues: CASSTGGLAEIAKNIQYF.